The clone carrying this T cell receptor (beta chain) was counted many times. Its antigen is still unknown. The data stem from a study of beta chain features in type 1 diabetes. Overall study results and limits: A possible short-template PCR bias applies equally to patients and controls. Small HLA sub-analyses could not settle whether HLA shapes TCRB rearrangement.

Investigators reverse transcribed all isolated RNA, so they sequenced expressed TCRB transcripts. Profiled with immunoSEQ multiplex PCR; TCRdb holds only in-frame clones, not every one. This sample has about 300,000 clones, with roughly 8% found just once. The origin of this receptor is a woman under 30 in good health. The sequenced sample was central memory CD4+ T cells from blood.

Here the CDR3 reads CASSLGERADTQYF. In DNA form, the CDR3 reads TGTGCCAGCAGCTTAGGGGAGCGGGCAGATACGCAGTATTTT. The chain joins TRBV7-9 to TRBJ2-3; weak D call: TRBD2 (6 bases). Looked up from germline, CDR1 is SEHNR and CDR2 is FQNEAQ (reference sequence). This CDR3 comprises 14 residues. V dropped 1 base and J dropped 4 bases, with 9 bases sitting between them.